The source of this TCR beta chain is a study of blood T cell repertoires in COVID-19. At the level of the study: Sites across the United States, Italy and Spain contributed samples from acute and convalescent COVID-19. Sources were T cells, B-cell-depleted T cells, or PBMCs; the material itself was cDNA or gDNA.

Per the original methods: Reference gene primer amplification yielded estimated nucleated cell counts. Profiled with immunoSEQ multiplex PCR; TCRdb holds only in-frame clones, not every one. V and J calls and clone size follow that table, whereas D and trimming were derived from the DNA. The sample includes about half a million clones, approximately 85% of them seen just once. CDR1 and CDR2 (germline): LGHNT, FRNRAP. This CDR3 region has 11 residues. The germline V and J ends were trimmed by 6 bases and 7 bases, with 9 bases remaining between them. The chain joins TRBV12-5 to TRBJ1-1, with no clear D. Sequencing was carried out using peripheral blood. The receptor's source is a human donor in a cohort sampled during active COVID-19. The CDR3 loop reads CASGPGSEAFF. DNA for the CDR3: TGTGCTAGTGGCCCCGGGAGTGAAGCTTTCTTT. The whole variable domain, remainder taken from reference TRBV12-5 and TRBJ1-1, is DARVTQTPRHKVTEMGQEVTMRCQPILGHNTVFWYRQTMMQGLELLAYFRNRAPLDDSGMPKDRFSAEMPDATLATLKIQPSEPRDSAVYFCASGPGSEAFFGQGTRLTVV.